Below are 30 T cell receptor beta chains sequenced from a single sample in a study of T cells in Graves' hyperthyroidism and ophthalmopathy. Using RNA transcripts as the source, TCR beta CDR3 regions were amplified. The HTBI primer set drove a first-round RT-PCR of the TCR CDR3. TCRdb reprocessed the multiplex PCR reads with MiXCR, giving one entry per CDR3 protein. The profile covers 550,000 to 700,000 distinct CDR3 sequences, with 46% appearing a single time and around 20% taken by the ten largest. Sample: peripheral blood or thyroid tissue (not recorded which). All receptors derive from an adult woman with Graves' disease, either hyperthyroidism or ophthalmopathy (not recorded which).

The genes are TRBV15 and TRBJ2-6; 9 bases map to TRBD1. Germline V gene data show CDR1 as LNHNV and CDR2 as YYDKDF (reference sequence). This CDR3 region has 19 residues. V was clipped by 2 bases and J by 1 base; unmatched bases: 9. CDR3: CATSRLRTGARSGANVLTF. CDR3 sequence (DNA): TGTGCCACCAGCAGATTGCGGACAGGGGCTCGTTCTGGGGCCAACGTCCTGACTTTC.

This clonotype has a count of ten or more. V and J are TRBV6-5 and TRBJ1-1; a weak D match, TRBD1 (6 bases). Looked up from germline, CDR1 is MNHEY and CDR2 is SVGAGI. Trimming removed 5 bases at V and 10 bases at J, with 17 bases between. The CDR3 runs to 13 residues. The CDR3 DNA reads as TGTGCCAGCAGTATGACAGGTGATCGATCAGCTTTCTTT. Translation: CASSMTGDRSAFF.

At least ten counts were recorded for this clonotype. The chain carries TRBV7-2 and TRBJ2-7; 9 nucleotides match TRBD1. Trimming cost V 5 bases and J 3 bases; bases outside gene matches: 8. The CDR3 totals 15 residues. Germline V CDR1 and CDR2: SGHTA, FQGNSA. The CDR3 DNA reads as TGTGCCAGCAGCCCAGGGACAGGGTCCCACTACGAGCAGTACTTC. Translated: CASSPGTGSHYEQYF.

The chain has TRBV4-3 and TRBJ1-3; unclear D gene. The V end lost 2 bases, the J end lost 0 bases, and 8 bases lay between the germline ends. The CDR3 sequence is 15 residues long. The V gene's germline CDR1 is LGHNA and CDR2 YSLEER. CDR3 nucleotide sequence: TGCGCCAGCAGCCAATGGCTCGACTCTGGAAACACCATATATTTT. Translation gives CASSQWLDSGNTIYF.

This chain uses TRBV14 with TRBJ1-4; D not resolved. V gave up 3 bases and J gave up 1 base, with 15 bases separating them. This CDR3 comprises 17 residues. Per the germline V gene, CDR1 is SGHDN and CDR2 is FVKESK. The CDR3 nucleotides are TGTGCCAGCAGCCACCGAGTGGGGTCAGGAACTAATGAAAAACTGTTTTTT. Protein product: CASSHRVGSGTNEKLFF. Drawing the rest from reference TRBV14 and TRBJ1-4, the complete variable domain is EAGVTQFPSHSVIEKGQTVTLRCDPISGHDNLYWYRRVMGKEIKFLLHFVKESKQDESGMPNNRFLAERTGGTYSTLKVQPAELEDSGVYFCASSHRVGSGTNEKLFFGSGTQLSVL.

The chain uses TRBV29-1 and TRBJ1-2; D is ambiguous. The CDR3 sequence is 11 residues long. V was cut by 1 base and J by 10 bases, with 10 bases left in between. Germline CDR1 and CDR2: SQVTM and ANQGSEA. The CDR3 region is CSVEGGEFYTF. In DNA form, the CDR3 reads TGCAGCGTTGAAGGGGGTGAGTTCTACACCTTC.

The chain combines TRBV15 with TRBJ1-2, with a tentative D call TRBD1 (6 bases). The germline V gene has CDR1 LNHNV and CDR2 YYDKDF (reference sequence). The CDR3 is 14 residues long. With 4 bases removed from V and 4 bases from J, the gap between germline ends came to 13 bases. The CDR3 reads CATSKGDTPYGYTF. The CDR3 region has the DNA TGTGCCACCAGCAAAGGGGACACTCCCTATGGCTACACCTTC.

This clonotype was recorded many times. CDR3 DNA: TGTGCCAGCAGCTTGGGGGGCGGATGGCGGTCACCCCTCCACTTT. Amino acid sequence: CASSLGGGWRSPLHF. The genes are TRBV5-6 and TRBJ1-6; D may be TRBD1 (5 bases). Between the trimmed V and J ends, which lost 0 bases and 10 bases, there was a span of 14 bases. Germline loops: CDR1 SGHDT, CDR2 YYEEEE. The CDR3 is 15 residues long.

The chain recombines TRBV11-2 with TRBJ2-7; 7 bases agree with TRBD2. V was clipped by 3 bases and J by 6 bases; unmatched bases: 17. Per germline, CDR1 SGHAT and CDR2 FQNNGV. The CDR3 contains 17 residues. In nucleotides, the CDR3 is TGTGCCAGCAGCTTGAGAGCGGGAACCGGGGACCCGTTCGAGCAGTACTTC. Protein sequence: CASSLRAGTGDPFEQYF.

The CDR3 reads CASSLALGGSQEKLFF. CDR3 sequence (DNA): TGTGCCAGCAGCCTAGCCCTGGGCGGGTCGCAAGAAAAACTGTTTTTT. V and J are TRBV11-2 and TRBJ1-4, with no clear D. CDR1 and CDR2 (germline): SGHAT, FQNNGV. The V and J ends lost 5 bases and 8 bases respectively, with 21 bases between them. This CDR3 has 16 residues. Together with reference TRBV11-2 and TRBJ1-4, the CDR3 gives the full variable domain: EAGVAQSPRYKIIEKRQSVAFWCNPISGHATLYWYQQILGQGPKLLIQFQNNGVVDDSQLPKDRFSAERLKGVDSTLKIQPAKLEDSAVYLCASSLALGGSQEKLFFGSGTQLSVL.

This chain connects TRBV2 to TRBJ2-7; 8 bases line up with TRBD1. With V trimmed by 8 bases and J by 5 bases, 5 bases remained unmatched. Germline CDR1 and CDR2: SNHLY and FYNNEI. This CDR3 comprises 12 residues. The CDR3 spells CASLPRGHEQYF. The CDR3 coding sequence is TGTGCCAGCCTACCCAGGGGGCACGAGCAGTACTTC.

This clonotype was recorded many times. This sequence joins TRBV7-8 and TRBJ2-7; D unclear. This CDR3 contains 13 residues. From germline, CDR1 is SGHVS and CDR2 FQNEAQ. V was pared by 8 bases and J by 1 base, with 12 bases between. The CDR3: CASGLAASYEQYF. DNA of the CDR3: TGTGCCAGCGGCCTCGCCGCATCCTACGAGCAGTACTTC.

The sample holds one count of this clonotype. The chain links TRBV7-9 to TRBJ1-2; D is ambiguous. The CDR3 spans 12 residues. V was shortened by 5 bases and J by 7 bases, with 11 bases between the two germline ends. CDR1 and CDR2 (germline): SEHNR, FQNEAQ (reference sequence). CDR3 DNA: TGTGCCAGCAGCCTAAGGGCAAGTGGCTACACCTTC. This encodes CASSLRASGYTF.

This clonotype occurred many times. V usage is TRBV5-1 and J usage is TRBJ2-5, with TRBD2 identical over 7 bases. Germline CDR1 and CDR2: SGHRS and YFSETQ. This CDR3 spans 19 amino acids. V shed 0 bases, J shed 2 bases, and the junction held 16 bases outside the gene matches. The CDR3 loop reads CASSLDFTISLAEQETQYF. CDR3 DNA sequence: TGCGCCAGCAGCTTGGATTTCACAATAAGCCTAGCGGAACAAGAGACCCAGTACTTC.

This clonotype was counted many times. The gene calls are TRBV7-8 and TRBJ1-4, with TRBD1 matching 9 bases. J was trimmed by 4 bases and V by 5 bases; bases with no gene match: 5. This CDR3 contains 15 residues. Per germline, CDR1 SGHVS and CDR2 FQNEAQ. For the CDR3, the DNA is TGTGCCAGCAGCGGGACAGGGAATAATAATGAAAAACTGTTTTTT. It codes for CASSGTGNNNEKLFF.

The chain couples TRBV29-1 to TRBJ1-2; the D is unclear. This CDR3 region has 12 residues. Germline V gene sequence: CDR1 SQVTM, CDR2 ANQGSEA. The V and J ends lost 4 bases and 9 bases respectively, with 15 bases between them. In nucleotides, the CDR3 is TGCAGCGTTGGTTGGATTCGAGGCAGCTACACCTTC. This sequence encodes CSVGWIRGSYTF.

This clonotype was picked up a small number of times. The CDR3 here is CASSRGGAGRDTEAFF. The DNA of the CDR3 is TGTGCCAGCTCACGGGGAGGGGCAGGACGGGACACTGAAGCTTTCTTT. This rearrangement joins TRBV18 to TRBJ1-1; TRBD1 is a possible D gene (5 bases). Germline-derived CDR1 and CDR2 are KGHSH and LQKENI. The ends were cut back, 4 bases at V and 3 bases at J, with 18 bases in the middle. CDR3 length equals 16 residues.

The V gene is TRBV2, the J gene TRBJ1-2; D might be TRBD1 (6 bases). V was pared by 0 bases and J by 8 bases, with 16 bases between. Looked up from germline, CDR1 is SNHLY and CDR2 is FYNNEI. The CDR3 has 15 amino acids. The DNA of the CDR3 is TGTGCCAGCAGTGAAGCGCTTCTGGGGGGGCGCGGCTACACCTTC. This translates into CASSEALLGGRGYTF.

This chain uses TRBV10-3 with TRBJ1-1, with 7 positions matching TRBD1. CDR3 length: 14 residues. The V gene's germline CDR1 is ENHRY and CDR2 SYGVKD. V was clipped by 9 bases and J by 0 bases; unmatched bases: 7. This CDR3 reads CAIANRGLNTEAFF. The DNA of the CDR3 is TGTGCCATTGCCAACAGGGGTCTGAACACTGAAGCTTTCTTT.

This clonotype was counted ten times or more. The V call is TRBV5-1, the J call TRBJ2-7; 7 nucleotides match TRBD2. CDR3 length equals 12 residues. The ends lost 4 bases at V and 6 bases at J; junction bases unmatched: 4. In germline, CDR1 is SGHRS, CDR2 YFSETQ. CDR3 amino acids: CASSRAGREQYF. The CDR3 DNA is TGCGCCAGCAGCCGAGCGGGGCGCGAGCAGTACTTC.

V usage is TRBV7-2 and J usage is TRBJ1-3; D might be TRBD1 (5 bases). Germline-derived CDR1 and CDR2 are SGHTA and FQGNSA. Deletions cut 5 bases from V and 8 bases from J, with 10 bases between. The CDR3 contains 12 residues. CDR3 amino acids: CASSPREDTIYF. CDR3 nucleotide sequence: TGTGCCAGCAGCCCCAGGGAGGACACCATATATTTT.

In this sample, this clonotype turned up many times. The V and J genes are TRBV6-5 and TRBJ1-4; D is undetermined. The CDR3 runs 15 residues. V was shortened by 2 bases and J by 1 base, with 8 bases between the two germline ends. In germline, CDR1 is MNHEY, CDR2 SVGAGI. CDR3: CASSYMGVTNEKLFF. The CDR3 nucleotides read TGTGCCAGCAGTTACATGGGAGTAACTAATGAAAAACTGTTTTTT.

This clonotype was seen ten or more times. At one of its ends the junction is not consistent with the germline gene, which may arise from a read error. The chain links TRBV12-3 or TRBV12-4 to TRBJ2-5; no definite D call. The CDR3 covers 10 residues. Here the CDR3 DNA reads TGTGCCAGCAGCTTAGGGACCCAGTACTTC. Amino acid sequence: CASSLGTQYF.

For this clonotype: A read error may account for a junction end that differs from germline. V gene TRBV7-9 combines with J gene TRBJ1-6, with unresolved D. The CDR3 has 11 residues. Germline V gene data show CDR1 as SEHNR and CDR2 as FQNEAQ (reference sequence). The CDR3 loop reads CASSFVSTLHF. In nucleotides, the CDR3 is TGTGCCAGCAGCTTCGTTTCAACCCTCCACTTT.

Here the CDR3 reads CASSPSEAGELFF. CDR3 DNA sequence: TGTGCCAGCAGCCCTAGCGAAGCCGGGGAGCTGTTTTTT. The chain is built from TRBV6-2 or TRBV6-3 and TRBJ2-2; TRBD2 might be the D (6 bases). The germline V and J ends were trimmed by 6 bases and 6 bases, with 11 bases remaining between them. Germline CDR1 reads MNHEY; CDR2 reads SVGEGT. This CDR3 comprises 13 residues.

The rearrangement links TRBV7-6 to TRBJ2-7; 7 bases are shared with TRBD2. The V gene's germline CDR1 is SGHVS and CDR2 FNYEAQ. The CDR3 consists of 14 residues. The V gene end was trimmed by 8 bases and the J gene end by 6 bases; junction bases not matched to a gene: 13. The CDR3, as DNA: TGTGCCAGCTATGCCTCGGGAGGTCCGCGCGAGCAGTACTTC. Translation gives CASYASGGPREQYF.

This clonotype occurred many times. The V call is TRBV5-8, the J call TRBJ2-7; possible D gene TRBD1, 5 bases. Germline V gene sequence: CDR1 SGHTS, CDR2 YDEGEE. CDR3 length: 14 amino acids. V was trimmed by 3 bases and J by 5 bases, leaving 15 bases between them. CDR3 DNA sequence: TGTGCCAGCAGCTCCCTCGACAGCCCCAACGAGCAGTACTTC. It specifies CASSSLDSPNEQYF.

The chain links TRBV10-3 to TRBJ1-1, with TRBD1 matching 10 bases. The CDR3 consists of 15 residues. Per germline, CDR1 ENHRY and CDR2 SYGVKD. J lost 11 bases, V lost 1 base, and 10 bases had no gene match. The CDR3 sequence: CAISEWQGTGDVAFF. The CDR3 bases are TGTGCCATCAGTGAGTGGCAGGGGACAGGGGATGTCGCTTTCTTT.

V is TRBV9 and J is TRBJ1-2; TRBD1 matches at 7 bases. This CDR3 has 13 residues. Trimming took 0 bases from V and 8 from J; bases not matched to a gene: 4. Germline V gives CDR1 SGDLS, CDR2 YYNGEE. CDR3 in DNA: TGTGCCAGCAGCGTAGGACAGGGATTGGGCTACACCTTC. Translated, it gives CASSVGQGLGYTF.

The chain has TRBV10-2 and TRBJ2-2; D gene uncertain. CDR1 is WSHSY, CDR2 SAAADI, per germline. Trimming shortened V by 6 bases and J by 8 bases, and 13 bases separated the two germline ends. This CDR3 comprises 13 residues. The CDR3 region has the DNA TGCGCCAGCAGAAGACGGGTTGAAGGGGAGCTGTTTTTT. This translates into CASRRRVEGELFF.